The rows below give T cell receptor beta chains drawn from one sample of a study of shared clonotypes between healthy human individuals. Libraries were prepared by immunoSEQ multiplex PCR; TCRdb keeps only in-frame clonotypes and omits some of them. The data contain some 1 million clones, approximately 72% of them seen just once; the ten biggest clones take up roughly 1.4%. Sequenced sample: memory CD4+ T cells sorted from blood. The receptors stem from a man aged 18 to 30 in good health. Each CDR3 is given with its conserved first and last residue. D genes are given only for firm matches. The size field is filled for only some rows; it gives once, few, many or a size class.

size	D	J	V	CDR3	DNA
.	.	TRBJ1-2	TRBV6-4	CASPLVGDYGYTF	TGTGCCAGCCCCCTCGTGGGGGACTATGGCTACACCTTC
.	TRBD1	TRBJ2-5	TRBV27	CASSLTGGRETQYF	TGTGCCAGCAGTTTAACAGGGGGCCGGGAGACCCAGTACTTC
.	.	TRBJ1-3	TRBV19	CASSAHGNTIYF	TGTGCCAGTAGTGCCCATGGAAACACCATATATTTT
few	.	TRBJ1-5	TRBV19	CARNRVYHNQPQHF	TGTGCCAGGAACAGGGTTTACCACAATCAGCCCCAGCATTTT
.	.	TRBJ2-7	TRBV28	CASSFSGFPDYEQYF	TGTGCCAGCAGTTTCTCAGGATTTCCGGACTACGAGCAGTACTTC
.	.	TRBJ1-5	TRBV27	CASSPQGGNQPQHF	TGTGCCAGCAGTCCCCAGGGAGGTAATCAGCCCCAGCATTTT
once	.	TRBJ1-6	TRBV28	CASSWQGDYNSPLHF	TGTGCCAGCAGTTGGCAGGGAGATTATAATTCACCCCTCCACTTT
.	.	TRBJ2-2	TRBV4-1	CASSQVPRGSSLRGELFF	TGCGCCAGCAGCCAAGTTCCACGAGGATCATCCTTGAGAGGGGAGCTGTTTTTT
.	TRBD1	TRBJ1-1	TRBV6-4	CASSDSLFRDRGGNTEAFF	TGTGCCAGCAGTGATTCCCTCTTCCGGGACAGGGGAGGGAACACTGAAGCTTTCTTT
.	.	TRBJ2-5	TRBV15	CATSRGVSETQYF	TGTGCCACCAGCAGAGGGGTATCGGAGACCCAGTACTTC
once	TRBD1	TRBJ1-3	TRBV28	CASSSGTGRNTIYF	TGTGCCAGCAGTTCCGGGACAGGGAGAAACACCATATATTTT
.	TRBD2	TRBJ2-3	TRBV29-1	CSVETALAGGTDTQYF	TGCAGCGTTGAAACTGCGTTAGCGGGCGGCACAGATACGCAGTATTTT